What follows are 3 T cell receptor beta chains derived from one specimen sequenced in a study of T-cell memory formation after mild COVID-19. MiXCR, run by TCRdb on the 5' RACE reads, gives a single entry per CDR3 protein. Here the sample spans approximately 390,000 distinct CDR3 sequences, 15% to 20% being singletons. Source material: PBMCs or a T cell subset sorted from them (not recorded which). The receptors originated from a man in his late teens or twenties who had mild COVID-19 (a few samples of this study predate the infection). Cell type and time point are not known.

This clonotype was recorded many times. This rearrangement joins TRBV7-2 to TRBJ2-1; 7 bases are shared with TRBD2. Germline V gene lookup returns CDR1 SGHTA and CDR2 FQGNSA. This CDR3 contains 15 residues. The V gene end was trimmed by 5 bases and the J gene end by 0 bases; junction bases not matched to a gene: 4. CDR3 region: CASSASGSSYNEQFF. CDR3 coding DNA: TGTGCCAGCAGCGCTAGCGGAAGCTCCTACAATGAGCAGTTCTTC.

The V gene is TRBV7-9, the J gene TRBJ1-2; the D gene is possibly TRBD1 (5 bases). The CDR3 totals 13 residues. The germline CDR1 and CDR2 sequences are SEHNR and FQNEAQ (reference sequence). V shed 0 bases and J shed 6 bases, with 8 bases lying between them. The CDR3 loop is CASSLAGEDGYTF. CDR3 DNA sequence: TGTGCCAGCAGCTTAGCGGGGGAGGATGGCTACACCTTC.

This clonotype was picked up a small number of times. The DNA for the CDR3 is TGTGCCACCAGCGTTCAAGGAGATACGCAGTATTTT. Its protein is CATSVQGDTQYF. The V call is TRBV15, the J call TRBJ2-3; D call uncertain. CDR3 size: 12 residues. Trimming removed 5 bases at V and 5 bases at J, with 8 bases between. Germline CDR1 is LNHNV and CDR2 is YYDKDF (reference sequence).